The T cell receptor beta chain under discussion was sequenced for a study of cytomegalovirus exposure and HLA in healthy donors. General study points: Overall, roughly 170 TCR beta chains were annotated as cytomegalovirus-associated.

On this clone itself: Its cognate antigen is unknown.

From germline, CDR1 is SGHNT and CDR2 YYREEE (reference sequence). The CDR3 is 16 amino acids. V lost 4 bases, J lost 3 bases, and 7 bases stayed unmatched. 13 Jbeta primers and 60 Vbeta primers were used for the PCR. This table comes from immunoSEQ multiplex PCR, and its TCRdb copy is limited to in-frame clones, with some not included. The table has under 150,000 clones, over 65% seen once. The TCR originated in a woman aged 40 to 50 in good health and CMV-seropositive. This sequence joins TRBV5-4 and TRBJ2-1; 10 bases are shared with TRBD2. The sequenced sample was PBMCs. CDR3 bases: TGTGCCAGCAGCACTGCTTCTAGCGGGGGCTACAATGAGCAGTTCTTC. Amino acids: CASSTASSGGYNEQFF.